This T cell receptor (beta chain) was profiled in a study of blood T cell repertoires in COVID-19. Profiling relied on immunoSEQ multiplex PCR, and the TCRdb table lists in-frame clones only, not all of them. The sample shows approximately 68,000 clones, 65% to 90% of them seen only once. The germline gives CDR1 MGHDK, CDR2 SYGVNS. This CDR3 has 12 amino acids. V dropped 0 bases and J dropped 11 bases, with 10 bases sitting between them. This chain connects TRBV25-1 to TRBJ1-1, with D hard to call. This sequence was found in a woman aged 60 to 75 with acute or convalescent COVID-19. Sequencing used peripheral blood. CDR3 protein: CASSEYRGWAFF. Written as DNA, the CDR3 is TGTGCCAGCAGTGAATATCGGGGTTGGGCTTTCTTT.